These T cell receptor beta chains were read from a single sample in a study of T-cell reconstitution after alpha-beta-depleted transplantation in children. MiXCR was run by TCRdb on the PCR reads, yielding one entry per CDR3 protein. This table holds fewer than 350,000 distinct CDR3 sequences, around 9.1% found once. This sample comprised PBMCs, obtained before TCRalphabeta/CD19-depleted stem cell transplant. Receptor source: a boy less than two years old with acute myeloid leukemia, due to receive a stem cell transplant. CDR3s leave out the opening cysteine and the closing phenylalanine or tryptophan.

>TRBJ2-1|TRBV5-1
ASSLHPGGPNEQF
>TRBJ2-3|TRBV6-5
ASSYSWEPTDTQY
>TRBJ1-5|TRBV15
ATSSRVGAQH
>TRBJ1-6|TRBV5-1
ASSLAQGHNSPLH
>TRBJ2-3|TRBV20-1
SAERERTDTQY
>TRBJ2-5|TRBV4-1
ASSQEPASGRETQY
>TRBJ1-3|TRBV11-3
ASSSGRASGNTIY
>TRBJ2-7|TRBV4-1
ASSQVPSGRVYEQY
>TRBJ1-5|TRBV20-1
SARDLRDSNQPQH
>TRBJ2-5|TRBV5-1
ASSLPEETQY
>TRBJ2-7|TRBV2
ASTWTSGYEQY
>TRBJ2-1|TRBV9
ASSVAGTPKDEQF
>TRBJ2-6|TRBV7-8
ASSFQEAGANVLT
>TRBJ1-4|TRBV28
ASSLWPRVEEKLF
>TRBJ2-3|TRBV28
ANSLGLAGGPDTQY
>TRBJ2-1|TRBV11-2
ASSLEGLAGGISSYNEQF
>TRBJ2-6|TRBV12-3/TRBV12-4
ASSPRRDWGLSGANVLT
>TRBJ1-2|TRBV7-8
ASSFPGQGRDGYT
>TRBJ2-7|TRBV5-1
ASSLANGYEQY
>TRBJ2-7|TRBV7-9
ASSSTGPGGYEQY
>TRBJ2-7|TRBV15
ATSRDKWDRGPSSYEQY
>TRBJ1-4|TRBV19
ASSARRTSNEKLF
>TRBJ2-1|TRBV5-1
ASSIDNEQF
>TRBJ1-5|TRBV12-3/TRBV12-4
ASSFYDSNQPQH